The source of this T cell receptor (beta chain) is a study of blood T cell repertoires in COVID-19. Study summary: PBMCs, B-cell-depleted T cells, or T cells were the source of the cDNA or gDNA that made up the material.

Assay used: immunoSEQ multiplex PCR; TCRdb lists only in-frame clones, some missing. The table has 90,000 or so clones, roughly 90% seen once. The clonotype was recovered from a woman aged 70 to 79 with acute or convalescent COVID-19. Source material: peripheral blood.

The CDR3 DNA sequence: TGTGCCAGCAGTTACGGCCGCCAGGGGCCCTATGGCTACACCTTC. Protein product: CASSYGRQGPYGYTF. This chain connects TRBV6-5 to TRBJ1-2, with TRBD1 as a possible D gene (6 bases). This CDR3 region has 15 residues. The germline V and J ends were trimmed by 2 bases and 4 bases, with 14 bases remaining between them. From germline, CDR1 is MNHEY and CDR2 SVGAGI.